This T cell receptor (beta chain) was identified during a study of cytomegalovirus exposure and HLA in healthy donors. Notes on this clone: Its matching antigen is unknown.

With V trimmed by 6 bases and J by 4 bases, 7 bases remained unmatched. The CDR3 runs to 14 residues. CDR1 and CDR2 from the germline V gene are MNHEY and SVGAGI. PCR involved 60 Vbeta and 13 Jbeta primers. Measured with immunoSEQ multiplex PCR; TCRdb has only the in-frame clones, and not every one. The sample shows some 80,000 clones, 70% to 80% of them seen only once. Study-level findings and limits: While the bulk of TCR sequences proved rare, some public TCRs turned up in many donors.

Specimen: PBMCs. The chain combines TRBV6-5 with TRBJ1-1, with TRBD1 matching 8 bases. This TCR was sampled from a middle-aged man in good health and CMV-seronegative. In nucleotides, the CDR3 is TGTGCCAGCAGCGTCAGGGGGCTCGCCACTGAAGCTTTCTTT. Its translation: CASSVRGLATEAFF.